The 21 T cell receptor beta chains listed next were all sequenced from one sample in a study of glioma-infiltrating T cells. Amplification of TCR alpha and beta CDR3 regions from RNA used iRepertoire nested multiplex PCR. Via MiXCR, TCRdb re-called the multiplex PCR reads, giving one row per CDR3 protein. The table lists roughly 190,000 distinct CDR3 sequences, roughly a third of them singletons. Sequencing used glioma tissue, nonneoplastic brain tissue, or PBMCs (not recorded which). These receptors were taken from a human donor with low-grade glioma or glioblastoma, undergoing nonglioma brain surgery, or in good health (not recorded which).

This clonotype is a singleton in its sample. This chain connects TRBV20-1 to TRBJ2-5, with D perhaps TRBD1 or TRBD2 (5 bases each). The CDR3 contains 15 residues. V gave up 5 bases and J gave up 9 bases, with 25 bases separating them. CDR1 and CDR2 from the germline V gene are DFQATT and SNEGSKA (reference sequence). The chain's CDR3 is CSAERSSWGRGAQYF. The CDR3 nucleotides are TGCAGTGCTGAACGAAGTTCGTGGGGCCGAGGGGCCCAGTACTTC.

This clonotype was detected many times. This sequence may be a read error, since a much larger clone differs from it by one base. This chain connects TRBV12-3 or TRBV12-4 to TRBJ1-5; D uncertain. There are 12 residues in the CDR3. V lost 2 bases and J 6 bases, leaving 5 bases between the germline ends. The CDR3 here is CASSLMGQPQHF. CDR3 sequence (DNA): TGTGCCAGCAGTTTAATGGGTCAGCCCCAGCATTTT.

This chain uses TRBV6-1 with TRBJ2-3; D may be TRBD1 or TRBD2 (5 bases each). Per germline, CDR1 MNHNS and CDR2 SASEGT. V was pared by 5 bases and J by 6 bases, with 18 bases between. The CDR3 loop spans 15 amino acids. As DNA, the CDR3 is TGTGCCAGCAGTCTGACGGGACGCCATGCGGATACGCAGTATTTT. This sequence encodes CASSLTGRHADTQYF.

This clonotype showed up many times. CDR3 DNA sequence: TGCGCCAGCAGCCAAGACCCGAGGGGAAGTGGCTACACCTTC. Encoded protein: CASSQDPRGSGYTF. V gene TRBV4-1 combines with J gene TRBJ1-2, with a tentative D call TRBD1 (5 bases). This CDR3 has 14 residues. CDR1 and CDR2 from the germline V gene are MGHRA and YSYEKL. V lost 0 bases and J lost 7, with 12 bases in between.

The rearrangement joins TRBV28 to TRBJ1-5; 8 bases are shared with TRBD1. The CDR3 is 13 residues long. The junction had 11 bases not matched to a gene; V was cut back by 5 bases and J by 14 bases. Germline V CDR1 and CDR2: MDHEN, SYDVKM. DNA for the CDR3: TGTGCCAGCAGTAGTCCAAGGACAGGGATGGAGCATTTT. It yields the protein CASSSPRTGMEHF.

This clonotype turned up a few times. The rearrangement uses TRBV13 and TRBJ2-1, with TRBD2 matching 10 bases. This CDR3 is built from 16 residues. J was trimmed by 7 bases and V by 11 bases; bases with no gene match: 17. Germline V gives CDR1 PRHDT, CDR2 FYEKMQ (reference sequence). CDR3 sequence reads: CAGPYRGTSAGNEQFF. For the CDR3, the DNA is TGTGCCGGACCTTATCGTGGGACTAGCGCAGGTAATGAGCAGTTCTTC.

This clonotype is a singleton in its sample. The CDR3 DNA follows: TGCAGCGTCCGACTAGCGGGAGGCCACAATGAGCAGTTCTTC. It is translated as CSVRLAGGHNEQFF. The chain employs TRBV29-1 and TRBJ2-1; 13 bases agree with TRBD2. The CDR3 spans 14 residues. Losses at the gene ends were 6 bases for V and 5 bases for J; bases not matched to a gene: 4. The germline V gene encodes CDR1 SQVTM and CDR2 ANQGSEA.

The chain employs TRBV29-1 and TRBJ2-7; 7 bases align to TRBD1. The CDR3 loop spans 15 amino acids. V was clipped by 7 bases and J by 6 bases; unmatched bases: 18. Germline CDR1 reads SQVTM; CDR2 reads ANQGSEA. Here the CDR3 reads CSAMGQYHHPSEQYF. The CDR3 nucleotides read TGCAGCGCCATGGGACAGTACCATCATCCGAGCGAGCAGTACTTC.

This clonotype was counted at least ten times. CDR3 residues: CASSPLGDTQYF. The CDR3 DNA is TGTGCCAGCAGCCCCCTAGGAGATACGCAGTATTTT. The J gene is TRBJ2-3, the V gene TRBV28; D is undetermined. Germline V gives CDR1 MDHEN, CDR2 SYDVKM. CDR3 size: 12 residues. Trimming stripped 6 bases from V and 5 bases from J, with 9 bases between.

This clonotype was found many times. CDR3 nucleotide sequence: TGTGCCAGCGGAGACAGACCTAACTATGGCTACACCTTC. The encoded protein is CASGDRPNYGYTF. The gene calls are TRBV11-2 and TRBJ1-2; D is possibly TRBD1 (5 bases). This CDR3 has 13 residues. Germline V gene lookup returns CDR1 SGHAT and CDR2 FQNNGV. V shed 8 bases and J shed 0 bases, with 10 bases lying between them.

This clonotype turned up a few times. The chain is built from TRBV18 and TRBJ2-6; no definite D call. Per the germline V gene, CDR1 is KGHSH and CDR2 is LQKENI. Trimming shortened V by 2 bases and J by 1 base, and 9 bases separated the two germline ends. CDR3 length: 16 amino acids. This CDR3 is CASSPEIASGANVLTF. The CDR3 DNA is TGTGCCAGCTCACCAGAAATCGCATCTGGGGCCAACGTCCTGACTTTC.

As regards this clonotype: A much larger clone differs by one base, so this may be a read error. The chain combines TRBV20-1 with TRBJ2-6; D is possibly TRBD1 (8 bases). The V and J ends lost 6 bases and 0 bases respectively, with 18 bases between them. Germline values: CDR1 DFQATT, CDR2 SNEGSKA (reference sequence). This CDR3 region has 17 residues. The CDR3 loop reads CSAPQGGVNSGANVLTF. As DNA, the CDR3 is TGCAGTGCCCCACAGGGGGGGGTCAACTCTGGGGCCAACGTCCTGACTTTC.

V is TRBV5-4 and J is TRBJ2-1; tentative D call: TRBD2 (5 bases). Between the trimmed V and J ends, which lost 0 bases and 6 bases, there was a span of 10 bases. Germline lookup yields CDR1 SGHNT and CDR2 YYREEE (reference sequence). This CDR3 contains 14 residues. The CDR3 DNA sequence: TGTGCCAGCAGCTTGGCCCCGGGGTCCAATGAGCAGTTCTTC. Its protein product is CASSLAPGSNEQFF.

On this clonotype itself: A much larger clonotype is one base distant, so this may be a read error. The rearrangement links TRBV3-1 to TRBJ2-5; 12 bases align to TRBD2. CDR3 size: 16 residues. From germline, CDR1 is LGHDT and CDR2 YNNKEL (reference sequence). V was clipped by 2 bases and J by 5 bases; unmatched bases: 6. This chain's CDR3 is CASSQRLAGVSETQYF. CDR3 DNA: TGTGCCAGCAGCCAACGACTAGCGGGAGTAAGCGAGACCCAGTACTTC.

This clonotype came up many times. The chain couples TRBV20-1 to TRBJ2-1, with D hard to call. Trimming cost V 2 bases and J 8 bases, with 4 bases left between them. The CDR3 covers 10 residues. Per the germline V gene, CDR1 is DFQATT and CDR2 is SNEGSKA (reference sequence). The CDR3: CSARTYEQFF. The CDR3 nucleotides are TGCAGTGCTAGAACCTATGAGCAGTTCTTC.

This clonotype was recorded many times. The chain links TRBV19 to TRBJ1-5; D ambiguous. V lost 3 bases and J lost 3, with 12 bases in between. Germline CDR1 reads LNHDA; CDR2 reads SQIVND (reference sequence). This CDR3 comprises 15 residues. Written as DNA, the CDR3 is TGTGCCAGTAGTATCCAGGACGGATACAATCAGCCCCAGCATTTT. This translates into CASSIQDGYNQPQHF.

V usage is TRBV3-1 and J usage is TRBJ2-1; D is unclear. Germline V lookup: CDR1 LGHDT, CDR2 YNNKEL (reference sequence). This CDR3 is 13 amino acids long. V dropped 0 bases and J dropped 8 bases, with 8 bases sitting between them. The CDR3 protein is CASSQEGRDEQFF. CDR3 sequence (DNA): TGTGCCAGCAGCCAAGAAGGTAGGGATGAGCAGTTCTTC.

To note about this clonotype: This may arise from a read error, as a much more abundant clone is one base away. The chain combines TRBV6-5 with TRBJ2-1; 10 nucleotides agree with TRBD1. Germline V gene lookup returns CDR1 MNHEY and CDR2 SVGAGI. V shed 2 bases, J shed 8 bases, and the junction held 6 bases outside the gene matches. CDR3 size: 15 residues. The CDR3 protein is CASSYRDRGRDEQFF. CDR3 nucleotide sequence: TGTGCCAGCAGTTACCGGGACAGGGGAAGGGATGAGCAGTTCTTC.

This clonotype was observed at least ten times. The chain combines TRBV6-1 with TRBJ2-1; D perhaps matches TRBD2 (5 bases). The CDR3 spans 13 residues. Germline V gene data show CDR1 as MNHNS and CDR2 as SASEGT. Trimming shortened V by 7 bases and J by 4 bases, and 11 bases separated the two germline ends. CDR3 protein: CASKRGLYNEQFF. The DNA of the CDR3 is TGTGCCAGCAAACGAGGGTTATACAATGAGCAGTTCTTC.

Remarks on this clonotype: Possible read error: a much larger clone is one base away. The chain has TRBV7-2 and TRBJ2-3; 11 bases align to TRBD2. CDR3 size: 15 residues. Germline loops: CDR1 SGHTA, CDR2 FQGNSA. The CDR3 region has the DNA TGTGCCGGCAGCTTAGTTGGGACTAGCGGAGATACGCAGTATTTT. Translating gives CAGSLVGTSGDTQYF.

V gene TRBV18 combines with J gene TRBJ2-1; 7 bases line up with TRBD2. J lost 6 bases, V lost 0 bases, and 20 bases had no gene match. The V gene's germline CDR1 is KGHSH and CDR2 LQKENI. This CDR3 spans 20 amino acids. Here the CDR3 DNA reads TGTGCCAGCTCACCACCTTTCTACCTTAGTGGCGGGAGTAGGGTCAATGAGCAGTTCTTC. Residues: CASSPPFYLSGGSRVNEQFF.